This TCR beta chain is drawn from a study of cytomegalovirus exposure and HLA in healthy donors. The study's findings and limits: A few CMV-associated chains were confirmed in vitro to be specific for CMV antigens. Most CMV-associated TCR beta chains appeared HLA-restricted in a later analysis.

Germline CDR1 is SGHRS and CDR2 is YFSETQ. The junction had 6 bases not matched to a gene; V was cut back by 4 bases and J by 6 bases. This CDR3 contains 14 residues. The primer mix had 60 Vbeta and 13 Jbeta primers. Profiled with immunoSEQ multiplex PCR; TCRdb holds only in-frame clones, not every one. The data show around 150,000 clones, around 88% seen once. The donors comprised healthy bone marrow donors. A note on this clone: Its antigen is still unknown.

This chain uses TRBV5-1 with TRBJ2-5; the match to TRBD1 covers 10 bases. The TCR was taken from a woman in her 30s in good health and CMV-seronegative. The sequencing sample was made of PBMCs. This chain's CDR3 is CASSLGDRGQTQYF. The DNA of the CDR3 is TGCGCCAGCAGCCTCGGGGACAGGGGCCAGACCCAGTACTTC.